These 12 T cell receptor beta chains originate from one sample sequenced in a study of blood T cell repertoires in COVID-19. Here immunoSEQ multiplex PCR was the method, and the copy in TCRdb shows in-frame clones only, minus some. Among around 250,000 clones listed, about 90% were seen once. The sequencing input was PBMCs or T cells enriched from blood (not recorded which). These receptors all stem from a human donor in a cohort exposed to, infected with or recovered from COVID-19 (not recorded which). The donor label of this sample is uncertain.

A single count supports this clone. V and J are TRBV7-2 and TRBJ1-2; 9 bases agree with TRBD1. Germline V CDR1 and CDR2: SGHTA, FQGNSA. The CDR3 loop spans 16 amino acids. The trim removed 2 bases at V and 4 bases at J, leaving 8 bases unmatched. The CDR3 reads CASSLLTGTGIYGYTF. The CDR3 region has the DNA TGTGCCAGCAGCTTACTAACCGGGACAGGGATCTATGGCTACACCTTC.

This chain uses TRBV5-6 with TRBJ2-7, with D possibly matching TRBD2 (5 bases). The V gene lost 1 base and the J gene lost 1 base, with 6 bases spanning the gap. The germline V gene encodes CDR1 SGHDT and CDR2 YYEEEE. This CDR3 is 13 amino acids long. CDR3 nucleotide sequence: TGTGCCAGCAGCTTGCGGGGATCCTACGAGCAGTACTTC. Its translation is CASSLRGSYEQYF.

This clone has more than one count but fewer than ten. This chain uses TRBV2 with TRBJ1-2; a possible D gene is TRBD1 (5 bases). Germline CDR1 reads SNHLY; CDR2 reads FYNNEI. This CDR3 contains 12 residues. The germline V and J ends were trimmed by 6 bases and 7 bases, with 12 bases remaining between them. CDR3 in amino acids: CASSRDGLGYTF. In nucleotides, the CDR3 is TGTGCCAGCAGCAGGGATGGGCTTGGCTACACCTTC.

This chain joins TRBV6-5 and TRBJ2-7; 9 positions agree with TRBD1. V was pared by 6 bases and J by 5 bases, with 8 bases of the junction left unmatched. CDR3 length: 14 amino acids. In germline, CDR1 is MNHEY, CDR2 SVGAGI. CDR3 sequence: CASRNGQGIHEQYF. DNA of the CDR3: TGTGCCAGCAGGAATGGACAGGGGATCCACGAGCAGTACTTC.

V and J are TRBV19 and TRBJ1-6; D is unresolved. The germline gives CDR1 LNHDA, CDR2 SQIVND (reference sequence). V was shortened by 1 base and J by 7 bases, with 8 bases between the two germline ends. The CDR3 covers 14 residues. The DNA for the CDR3 is TGTGCCAGTAGTATAGGGGCAGAGAATTCACCCCTCCACTTT. Translation: CASSIGAENSPLHF.

The chain uses TRBV7-9 and TRBJ1-6; 7 positions agree with TRBD1. The germline gives CDR1 SEHNR, CDR2 FQNEAQ (reference sequence). CDR3 length: 17 amino acids. The junction had 9 bases not matched to a gene; V was cut back by 0 bases and J by 7 bases. The CDR3 region has the DNA TGTGCCAGCAGCTTAGCGCAGGCAGGGGGTCCAAATTCACCCCTCCACTTT. Translation gives CASSLAQAGGPNSPLHF.

J is TRBJ1-2 and V is TRBV10-3; 7 bases line up with TRBD1. Germline CDR1 reads ENHRY; CDR2 reads SYGVKD. Losses at the gene ends were 5 bases for V and 4 bases for J; bases not matched to a gene: 7. The CDR3 is 14 residues long. CDR3 loop: CAISSGTDSYGYTF. The CDR3 DNA reads as TGTGCCATCAGTTCGGGGACAGATTCCTATGGCTACACCTTC.

The sample holds one count of this clone. CDR3 residues: CASSQETGRTEAFF. In DNA, the CDR3 is TGCGCCAGCAGTCAGGAGACAGGGAGGACTGAAGCTTTCTTT. This chain uses TRBV5-1 with TRBJ1-1; 7 nucleotides agree with TRBD1. J was trimmed by 5 bases and V by 5 bases; bases with no gene match: 9. Germline V gene sequence: CDR1 SGHRS, CDR2 YFSETQ. This CDR3 is 14 amino acids long.

This chain uses TRBV7-6 with TRBJ2-7, with D possibly TRBD1 on 6 matching bases. This CDR3 region has 13 residues. Trimming removed 5 bases at V and 1 base at J, with 9 bases between. Germline V gives CDR1 SGHVS, CDR2 FNYEAQ. The DNA of the CDR3 is TGTGCCAGCAGCATGGGACATTCCTACGAGCAGTACTTC. Translated, it gives CASSMGHSYEQYF. Full variable domain (missing parts from reference TRBV7-6 and TRBJ2-7): GAGVSQSPRYKVTKRGQDVALRCDPISGHVSLYWYRQALGQGPEFLTYFNYEAQQDKSGLPNDRFSAERPEGSISTLTIQRTEQRDSAMYRCASSMGHSYEQYFGPGTRLTVT.

The chain uses TRBV24-1 and TRBJ2-7; D possibly corresponds to TRBD1 (5 bases). Germline lookup yields CDR1 KGHDR and CDR2 SFDVKD. There are 14 residues in the CDR3. The V end lost 4 bases, the J end lost 8 bases, and 17 bases lay between the germline ends. The CDR3 sequence: CATSETNLGDQQYF. DNA of the CDR3: TGTGCCACCAGTGAAACTAACCTAGGGGATCAGCAGTACTTC.

This clone was picked up one time. V is TRBV28 and J is TRBJ1-1, with 8 bases lining up with TRBD1. The junction had 3 bases not matched to a gene; V was cut back by 5 bases and J by 4 bases. Germline CDR1 and CDR2: MDHEN and SYDVKM. This CDR3 is built from 13 residues. CDR3 nucleotides: TGTGCCAGCAGTCTCACAGGGGGCACTGAAGCTTTCTTT. This sequence encodes CASSLTGGTEAFF.

CDR3 amino acids: CASSSRVPNQPQHF. CDR3 bases: TGTGCCAGCAGTAGCAGGGTACCGAATCAGCCCCAGCATTTT. The chain is built from TRBV6-2 or TRBV6-3 and TRBJ1-5; a weak D match, TRBD1 (5 bases). Between the trimmed V and J ends, which lost 5 bases and 4 bases, there was a span of 12 bases. CDR3 length equals 14 residues. Per germline, CDR1 MNHEY and CDR2 SVGEGT.